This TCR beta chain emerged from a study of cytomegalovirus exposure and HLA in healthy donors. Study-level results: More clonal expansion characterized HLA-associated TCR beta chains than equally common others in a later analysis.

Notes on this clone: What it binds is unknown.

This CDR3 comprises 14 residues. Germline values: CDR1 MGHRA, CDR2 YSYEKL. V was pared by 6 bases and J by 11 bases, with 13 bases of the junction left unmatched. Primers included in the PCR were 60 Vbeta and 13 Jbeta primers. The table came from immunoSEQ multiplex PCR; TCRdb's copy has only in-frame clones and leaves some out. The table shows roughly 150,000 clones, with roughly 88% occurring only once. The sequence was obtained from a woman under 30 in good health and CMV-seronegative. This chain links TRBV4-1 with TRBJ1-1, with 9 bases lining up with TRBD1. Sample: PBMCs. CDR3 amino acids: CASSRWTGEGWAFF. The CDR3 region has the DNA TGCGCCAGCAGTCGTTGGACAGGGGAAGGGTGGGCTTTCTTT.